This T cell receptor (beta chain) was sequenced during a study of T cell repertoires in cytomegalovirus infection. The wider study: Both recently identified HLA-C-restricted and well-studied HLA-B-restricted CMV epitopes were used in the study. Study-wide results and caveats: CMV carriers with the relevant HLA were identified by cumulative public TCR beta family frequency.

TCRdb processed the reads anew with MiXCR; each CDR3 protein has one entry. The profile shows approximately 730,000 distinct CDR3 sequences, almost 30% of them singletons. This clonotype was seen a few times. Its antigen is unidentified. Per germline, CDR1 SNHLY and CDR2 FYNNEI. There are 17 residues in the CDR3. Trimming removed 4 bases at V and 6 bases at J, with 24 bases between. The receptor comes from a human donor in good health (CMV status not recorded). Some clones in this sample may be carry-over from other donors' samples. The sequencing here drew on cultured CD8+ T cells from PBMCs, taken from culture after CMV antigen stimulation. The V and J genes are TRBV2 and TRBJ1-2; D is possibly TRBD1 (6 bases). Here the CDR3 DNA reads TGTGCCAGCAGTGTTAAAAGGGGGGCGTCTTGGGATGATGGCTACACCTTC. Amino acid sequence: CASSVKRGASWDDGYTF.